This TCR beta chain was observed in a study of control samples from healthy donors and cancer patients. The assay was immunoSEQ multiplex PCR, and TCRdb's table has in-frame clones only and misses some. The profile covers about 140,000 clones, with roughly 92% appearing a single time and about an eighth taken by the ten largest. V was clipped by 2 bases and J by 7 bases, with 9 bases between them. This CDR3 is built from 13 residues. Per the germline V gene, CDR1 is MRHNA and CDR2 is SNTAGT. The sample holds a few counts of this clone. The sample taken for sequencing was blood. The sequence derives from a man aged 40-49 years in good health. The gene calls are TRBV6-4 and TRBJ2-4, with D perhaps matching TRBD2 (7 bases). CDR3 nucleotides: TGTGCCAGCAGTGACGGGGGGGCCAACATTCAGTACTTC. Its translation: CASSDGGANIQYF.